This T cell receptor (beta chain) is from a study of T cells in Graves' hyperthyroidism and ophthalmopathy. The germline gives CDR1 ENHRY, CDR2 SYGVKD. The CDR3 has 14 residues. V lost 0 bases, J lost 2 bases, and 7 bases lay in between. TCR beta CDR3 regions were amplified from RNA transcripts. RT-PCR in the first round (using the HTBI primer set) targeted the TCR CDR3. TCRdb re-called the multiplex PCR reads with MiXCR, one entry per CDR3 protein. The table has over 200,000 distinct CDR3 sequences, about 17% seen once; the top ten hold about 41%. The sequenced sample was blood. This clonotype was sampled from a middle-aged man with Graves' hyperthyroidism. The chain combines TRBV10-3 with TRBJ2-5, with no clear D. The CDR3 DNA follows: TGTGCCATCAGTGAGTCGACTGTACAAGAGACCCAGTACTTC. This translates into CAISESTVQETQYF.